These 8 T cell receptor beta chains came from one sample sequenced in a study of response to subunit inactivated influenza vaccine. MiXCR was run by TCRdb on the RT-PCR reads, yielding one entry per CDR3 protein. This table has about 520,000 distinct CDR3 sequences, roughly 27% appearing once. The sample was CD4+ T cells sorted from PBMCs, taken about 5 days after vaccination. Receptor source: a man aged 50 to 60 who received an inactivated influenza vaccine.

This clonotype showed up just a few times. This chain connects TRBV15 to TRBJ2-5; the D gene is possibly TRBD2 (6 bases). Germline values: CDR1 LNHNV, CDR2 YYDKDF (reference sequence). The CDR3 runs to 16 residues. Trimming removed 1 base at V and 5 bases at J, with 17 bases between. The chain's CDR3 is CATSRVRGKGGETQYF. CDR3 DNA: TGTGCCACCAGCAGAGTCCGGGGGAAGGGTGGGGAGACCCAGTACTTC.

The table lists this clonotype with a few counts. This sequence joins TRBV25-1 and TRBJ2-1; TRBD2 aligns across 8 bases. V gave up 4 bases and J gave up 10 bases; unmatched junction bases: 12. This CDR3 comprises 15 residues. CDR1 is MGHDK and CDR2 is SYGVNS in the germline V gene. CDR3 residues: CASSATGTRAGEQFF. As DNA, the CDR3 is TGTGCCAGCAGTGCGACCGGGACTAGGGCGGGCGAGCAGTTCTTC.

This clonotype has more than one count but fewer than ten. The rearrangement links TRBV27 to TRBJ2-5, with 12 bases identical to TRBD1. The length of the CDR3 is 15 residues. Per germline, CDR1 MNHEY and CDR2 SMNVEV (reference sequence). The V gene end was trimmed by 5 bases and the J gene end by 7 bases; junction bases not matched to a gene: 8. The CDR3 region is CASSPKGQGAVTQYF. DNA of the CDR3: TGTGCCAGCAGTCCCAAGGGACAGGGGGCCGTGACCCAGTACTTC.

The chain joins TRBV20-1 to TRBJ2-7; TRBD2 might be the D (5 bases). Germline lookup yields CDR1 DFQATT and CDR2 SNEGSKA (reference sequence). The CDR3 has 12 amino acids. Trimming pared 6 bases from V and 3 bases from J, leaving 12 bases between. The DNA for the CDR3 is TGCAGTGCGAAAGGACGGGGCTACGAGCAGTACTTC. Its translation: CSAKGRGYEQYF.

This clonotype has more than one count but fewer than ten. The genes are TRBV5-5 and TRBJ1-2, with D perhaps matching TRBD1 (5 bases). V lost 3 bases and J 8 bases, leaving 17 bases between the germline ends. The CDR3 length is 14 residues. CDR1 is SGHKS, CDR2 YYEKEE, per germline (reference sequence). CDR3 coding DNA: TGTGCCAGCAGCTCCTTAAGGGGAACTTACGGCTACACCTTC. Its translation: CASSSLRGTYGYTF.

The sample holds a few counts of this clonotype. This sequence joins TRBV10-3 and TRBJ2-3; a possible D gene is TRBD2 (6 bases). Germline V gives CDR1 ENHRY, CDR2 SYGVKD. This CDR3 has 15 amino acids. Trimming cost V 8 bases and J 2 bases, with 17 bases left between them. CDR3 coding DNA: TGTGCCATCGCGTTGGGGGGAGGCAACACAGATACGCAGTATTTT. The encoded protein is CAIALGGGNTDTQYF.

This clonotype was detected only a few times. This sequence joins TRBV10-3 and TRBJ2-2; 8 positions agree with TRBD1. The J segment lost 5 bases and the V segment lost 4 bases, leaving 15 bases of the junction unmatched. The CDR3 contains 18 residues. CDR1 is ENHRY and CDR2 is SYGVKD in the germline V gene. The CDR3 sequence is CAISATLQGASKTGELFF. The DNA for the CDR3 is TGTGCCATCAGTGCCACTTTGCAGGGGGCTAGTAAGACCGGGGAGCTGTTTTTT.

The chain uses TRBV6-2 or TRBV6-3 and TRBJ2-6; D possibly corresponds to TRBD1 (6 bases). V was shortened by 5 bases and J by 4 bases, with 12 bases between the two germline ends. CDR1 MNHEY and CDR2 SVGEGT come from the germline V gene. CDR3 size: 15 residues. The CDR3 coding sequence is TGTGCCAGCAGTCCACAGGGACGCGGGGCCAACGTCCTGACTTTC. This sequence encodes CASSPQGRGANVLTF.